In this sample, the clone carrying this T cell receptor (beta chain) turned up a few times. Germline V gene sequence: CDR1 KGHDR, CDR2 SFDVKD. V was trimmed by 7 bases and J by 2 bases, leaving 10 bases between them. The CDR3 is made up of 14 amino acids. Next came a second PCR, run for about 7 to 12 cycles, which used a sample-barcoded 5' primer along with a J-beta primer mix. Tagging of each cDNA molecule was performed by a template-switch adaptor with 12 random nucleotides. All samples yielded 2.5 million or more CDR3-containing paired-end reads. TCRdb re-analysed the 5' RACE reads in MiXCR, keeping a single row per CDR3 protein. The data show around 1,900,000 distinct CDR3 sequences, approximately 39% seen once. Healthy Russian Caucasian donors spanned ages about 6 to 95 years. The source of the sample is a study of blood T cells in healthy people across ages.

The sequenced sample was blood. The sequence came from a human donor in good health. This sequence joins TRBV24-1 and TRBJ2-2, with D perhaps TRBD1 (6 bases). DNA of the CDR3: TGTGCCACCAGCCAGGGGCAAAACACCGGGGAGCTGTTTTTT. Protein product: CATSQGQNTGELFF.